A selection of T cell receptor beta chains follows, all from one sample in a study of blood T cell repertoires in COVID-19. Only in-frame clones appear in the TCRdb table, and some are missing; sequencing was by immunoSEQ multiplex PCR. This sample carries 150,000 to 200,000 clones, roughly 86% of them seen once, and the ten largest clones take around 3%. The sample consisted of peripheral blood. Receptors originate from a man between 35 and 55 years old with active or convalescent COVID-19. Each CDR3 is given with its conserved first and last residue. D genes are given only for firm matches. Size values are once, few and many counts, or a class for expanded clones, and some rows have none.

v_gene: TRBV6-1
len: 16
j_gene: TRBJ1-3
d_gene: -
abundance: -
CDR3aa: CASSVRARGMGNTIYF
CDR3nt: TGTGCCAGCAGTGTCCGCGCCAGGGGAATGGGAAACACCATATATTTT

v_gene: TRBV24-1
len: 16
j_gene: TRBJ2-1
d_gene: TRBD1
abundance: few
CDR3aa: CATSEAPGTGVNEQFF
CDR3nt: TGTGCCACCAGTGAAGCCCCCGGGACAGGGGTCAATGAGCAGTTCTTC

v_gene: TRBV28
len: 15
j_gene: TRBJ1-3
d_gene: TRBD1
abundance: -
CDR3aa: CASSEQGASGNTIYF
CDR3nt: TGTGCCAGCAGTGAGCAGGGGGCTAGTGGAAACACCATATATTTT

v_gene: TRBV4-1
len: 17
j_gene: TRBJ2-7
d_gene: TRBD1
abundance: -
CDR3aa: CASSQSDRGLDSYEQYF
CDR3nt: TGCGCCAGCAGCCAATCTGACAGGGGACTTGACTCCTACGAGCAGTACTTC

v_gene: TRBV28
len: 11
j_gene: TRBJ1-1
d_gene: TRBD1
abundance: -
CDR3aa: CASKGTVEAFF
CDR3nt: TGTGCCAGCAAAGGGACAGTTGAAGCTTTCTTT

v_gene: TRBV24-1
len: 12
j_gene: TRBJ1-2
d_gene: -
abundance: -
CDR3aa: CATSGGAALQPF
CDR3nt: TGTGCCACCAGTGGCGGGGCAGCCTTGCAGCCCTTC

v_gene: TRBV6-5
len: 13
j_gene: TRBJ1-2
d_gene: -
abundance: -
CDR3aa: CASSQTANYGYTF
CDR3nt: TGTGCCAGCAGCCAGACAGCTAACTATGGCTACACCTTC

v_gene: TRBV21-1
len: 11
j_gene: TRBJ2-5
d_gene: -
abundance: -
CDR3aa: CAASMEETQYF
CDR3nt: TGTGCTGCGAGCATGGAAGAGACCCAGTACTTC

v_gene: TRBV12-3/TRBV12-4
len: 13
j_gene: TRBJ1-1
d_gene: -
abundance: -
CDR3aa: CASSPGVNTEAFF
CDR3nt: TGTGCCAGCAGCCCAGGGGTTAACACTGAAGCTTTCTTT

v_gene: TRBV25-1
len: 15
j_gene: TRBJ2-1
d_gene: TRBD1
abundance: -
CDR3aa: CASSAGQGNYNEQFF
CDR3nt: TGTGCCAGCAGTGCGGGACAGGGAAACTACAATGAGCAGTTCTTC

v_gene: TRBV27
len: 16
j_gene: TRBJ2-2
d_gene: TRBD2
abundance: -
CDR3aa: CASSFLGTRGTGELFF
CDR3nt: TGTGCCAGCAGTTTTCTCGGGACTAGAGGCACCGGGGAGCTGTTTTTT

v_gene: TRBV25-1
len: 15
j_gene: TRBJ2-7
d_gene: -
abundance: few
CDR3aa: CASSDYAASSYEQYF
CDR3nt: TGTGCCAGCAGTGATTACGCGGCTAGCTCCTACGAGCAGTACTTC

v_gene: TRBV28
len: 14
j_gene: TRBJ1-2
d_gene: TRBD1
abundance: few
CDR3aa: CASSSRGPNYGYTF
CDR3nt: TGTGCCAGCAGTTCCAGGGGGCCGAACTATGGCTACACCTTC

v_gene: TRBV2
len: 13
j_gene: TRBJ2-7
d_gene: -
abundance: once
CDR3aa: CASMMGRTYEQYF
CDR3nt: TGTGCCAGCATGATGGGGAGGACCTACGAGCAGTACTTC

v_gene: TRBV28
len: 12
j_gene: TRBJ1-2
d_gene: -
abundance: -
CDR3aa: CASSSPGYGYTF
CDR3nt: TGTGCCAGCAGTTCTCCCGGGTATGGCTACACCTTC

v_gene: TRBV5-6
len: 12
j_gene: TRBJ2-7
d_gene: TRBD1
abundance: few
CDR3aa: CASSGTGFEQYF
CDR3nt: TGTGCCAGCAGCGGGACAGGGTTCGAGCAGTACTTC

v_gene: TRBV2
len: 13
j_gene: TRBJ2-2
d_gene: -
abundance: -
CDR3aa: CASRPQGGRELFF
CDR3nt: TGTGCCAGCAGGCCCCAGGGAGGTCGGGAGCTGTTTTTT

v_gene: TRBV11-2
len: 12
j_gene: TRBJ2-5
d_gene: -
abundance: -
CDR3aa: CASSQGLGTQYF
CDR3nt: TGTGCCAGCAGCCAGGGTTTGGGGACCCAGTACTTC